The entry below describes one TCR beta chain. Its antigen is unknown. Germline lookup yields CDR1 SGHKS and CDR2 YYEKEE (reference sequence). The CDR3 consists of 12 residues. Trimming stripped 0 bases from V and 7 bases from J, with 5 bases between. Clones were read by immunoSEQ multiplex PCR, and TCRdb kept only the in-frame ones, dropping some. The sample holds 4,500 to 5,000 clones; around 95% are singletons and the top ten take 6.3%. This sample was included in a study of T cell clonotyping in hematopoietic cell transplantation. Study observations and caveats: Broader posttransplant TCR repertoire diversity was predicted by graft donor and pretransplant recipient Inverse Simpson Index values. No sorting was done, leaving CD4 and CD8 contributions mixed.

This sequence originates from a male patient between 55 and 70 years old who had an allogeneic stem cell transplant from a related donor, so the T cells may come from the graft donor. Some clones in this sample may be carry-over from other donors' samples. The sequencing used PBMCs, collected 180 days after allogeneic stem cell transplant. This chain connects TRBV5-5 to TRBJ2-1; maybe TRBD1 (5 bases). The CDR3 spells CASSLEGNEQFF. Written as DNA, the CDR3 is TGTGCCAGCAGCTTGGAGGGGAATGAGCAGTTCTTC.